This T cell receptor beta chain emerged from a study of blood T cell repertoires in COVID-19. The CDR3 extends over 14 amino acids. Trimming took off 6 bases at V and 5 bases at J, with 16 bases between the two ends. Germline loops: CDR1 SNHLY, CDR2 FYNNEI. This clone was detected a few times. Some clones are missing from TCRdb's copy, which holds only in-frame ones; the method was immunoSEQ multiplex PCR. The sample shows about 130,000 clones, approximately 81% of them seen only once. This chain links TRBV2 with TRBJ1-1; D unresolved. This TCR was recovered from a woman aged 60 to 75 with active or convalescent COVID-19. The sequenced material came from peripheral blood. CDR3 DNA sequence: TGTGCCAGCAGGAAATTATATGGCTCAACTGAAGCTTTCTTT. This gives the protein CASRKLYGSTEAFF.